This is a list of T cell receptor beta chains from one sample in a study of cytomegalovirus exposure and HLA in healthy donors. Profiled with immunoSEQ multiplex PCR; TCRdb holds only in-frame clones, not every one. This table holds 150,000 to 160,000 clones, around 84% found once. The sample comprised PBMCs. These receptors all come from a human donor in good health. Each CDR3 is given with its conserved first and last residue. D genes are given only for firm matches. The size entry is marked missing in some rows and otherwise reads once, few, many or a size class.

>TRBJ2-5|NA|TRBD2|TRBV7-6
CASSSGLAGKETQYF
TGTGCCAGCAGCTCGGGACTAGCGGGAAAAGAGACCCAGTACTTC
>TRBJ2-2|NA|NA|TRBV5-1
CASSIAQGNTGELFF
TGCGCCAGCAGCATCGCACAGGGAAACACCGGGGAGCTGTTTTTT
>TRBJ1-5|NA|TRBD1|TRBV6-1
CASRRTGYSNQPQHF
TGTGCCAGCAGGAGGACAGGGTATAGCAATCAGCCCCAGCATTTT
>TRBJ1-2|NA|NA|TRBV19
CASSIDTDYGYTF
TGTGCCAGTAGTATCGACACGGACTATGGCTACACCTTC
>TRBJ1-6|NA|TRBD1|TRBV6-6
CASRSTGYWHSPLHF
TGTGCCAGCAGGTCGACAGGGTACTGGCATTCACCCCTCCACTTT
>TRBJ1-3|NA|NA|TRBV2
CASTPYEIPSSGNTIYF
TGTGCCAGCACCCCATACGAAATACCGAGCTCTGGAAACACCATATATTTT
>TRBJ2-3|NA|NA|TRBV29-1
CSVGSLRGTSTDTQYF
TGCAGCGTTGGTTCGCTCAGGGGTACTAGCACAGATACGCAGTATTTT
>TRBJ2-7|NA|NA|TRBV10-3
CAISESGATGTYEQYF
TGTGCCATCAGTGAGTCGGGGGCAACGGGGACCTACGAGCAGTACTTC
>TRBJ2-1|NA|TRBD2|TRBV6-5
CASSYSGGGEQFF
TGTGCCAGCAGTTACTCTGGGGGGGGTGAGCAGTTCTTC
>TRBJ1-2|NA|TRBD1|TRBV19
CASSIRTGIYGYTF
TGTGCCAGTAGTATCCGGACAGGGATCTATGGCTACACCTTC
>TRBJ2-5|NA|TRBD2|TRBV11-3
CASSFGASGKYQETQYF
TGTGCCAGCAGCTTCGGAGCTAGCGGAAAGTACCAAGAGACCCAGTACTTC
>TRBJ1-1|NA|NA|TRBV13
CASSIVQGLNEAFF
TGTGCCAGCAGCATAGTACAGGGCCTCAATGAAGCTTTCTTT
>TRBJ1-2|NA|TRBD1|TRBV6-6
CASKSWDRDYGYTF
TGTGCCAGCAAATCATGGGACAGAGACTATGGCTACACCTTC
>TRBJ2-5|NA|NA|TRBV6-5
CASSYSTGFETQYF
TGTGCCAGCAGTTACTCGACCGGGTTCGAGACCCAGTACTTC
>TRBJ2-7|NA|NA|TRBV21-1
CASSKTILNNRGPYEQYF
TGTGCCAGCAGCAAAACAATCTTAAACAACAGGGGGCCCTACGAGCAGTACTTC
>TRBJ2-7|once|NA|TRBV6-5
CASSRGVNYEQYF
TGTGCCAGCAGCAGGGGGGTAAATTACGAGCAGTACTTC
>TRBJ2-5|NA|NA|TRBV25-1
CASSEAAGQETQYF
TGTGCCAGCAGTGAAGCTGCGGGACAAGAGACCCAGTACTTC
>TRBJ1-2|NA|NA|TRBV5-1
CASSRTGVGDGYTF
TGCGCCAGCAGCCGGACGGGAGTTGGGGATGGCTACACCTTC
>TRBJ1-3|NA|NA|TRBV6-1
CASTLSTEGNTIYF
TGTGCCAGCACATTGAGCACGGAGGGAAACACCATATATTTT
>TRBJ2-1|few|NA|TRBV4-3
CASSHSYRENEQFF
TGCGCCAGCAGCCACAGTTACAGGGAGAATGAGCAGTTCTTC
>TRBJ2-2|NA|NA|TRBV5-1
CASSLQTSGELFF
TGCGCCAGCAGCCTCCAAACTTCCGGGGAGCTGTTTTTT
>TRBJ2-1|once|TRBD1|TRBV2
CASRNRDRGRLQFF
TGTGCCAGCAGGAACCGGGACAGGGGGCGTCTGCAGTTCTTC
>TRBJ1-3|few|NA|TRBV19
CASNPQVSGNTIYF
TGTGCCAGTAATCCACAGGTATCTGGAAACACCATATATTTT
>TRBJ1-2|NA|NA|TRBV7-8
CASSLDRTAGYTF
TGTGCCAGCAGCTTAGACCGGACAGCAGGCTACACCTTC
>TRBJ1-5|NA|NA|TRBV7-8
CASSLEGGPVNQPQHF
TGTGCCAGCAGCTTAGAGGGGGGGCCAGTCAATCAGCCCCAGCATTTT
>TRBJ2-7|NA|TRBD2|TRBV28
CASSLGLAGLRIYEQYF
TGTGCCAGCAGCCTAGGACTAGCGGGATTGAGGATCTACGAGCAGTACTTC
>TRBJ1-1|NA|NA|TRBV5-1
CASSFGWNTEAFF
TGCGCCAGCAGCTTCGGGTGGAACACTGAAGCTTTCTTT